These 18 T cell receptor beta chains were all obtained from the same sample, sequenced in a study of T-cell memory formation after mild COVID-19. TCRdb fed the 5' RACE reads into MiXCR, producing one record per CDR3 protein. Here the sample spans 190,000 or so distinct CDR3 sequences, roughly a fifth being singletons. What was sequenced was PBMCs or a T cell subset sorted from them (not recorded which). These receptors originate from an adult woman who had mild COVID-19 (a few samples of this study predate the infection). Cell type and time point are not known.

This clonotype turned up a few times. The V and J genes are TRBV7-9 and TRBJ1-2; 11 bases align to TRBD1. The J segment lost 7 bases and the V segment lost 5 bases, leaving 9 bases of the junction unmatched. Per germline, CDR1 SEHNR and CDR2 FQNEAQ (reference sequence). The CDR3 is made up of 15 amino acids. The CDR3 DNA is TGTGCCAGCAGCAGTACTACAGGGACAGGGGGTGGCTACACCTTC. It yields the protein CASSSTTGTGGGYTF.

This clonotype came up a few times. The J gene is TRBJ1-1, the V gene TRBV13; D is unresolved. With 3 bases removed from V and 8 bases from J, the gap between germline ends came to 13 bases. The germline V gene has CDR1 PRHDT and CDR2 FYEKMQ (reference sequence). This CDR3 has 13 amino acids. CDR3 sequence (DNA): TGTGCCAGCAGCTTGGAGGGCCCATCCGAAGCTTTCTTT. It codes for CASSLEGPSEAFF.

The chain combines TRBV4-1 with TRBJ1-2, with D hard to call. Per the germline V gene, CDR1 is MGHRA and CDR2 is YSYEKL. CDR3 length equals 17 residues. Trimming took off 1 base at V and 2 bases at J, with 17 bases between the two ends. The CDR3 spells CASSQAPPNSGNYGYTF. The CDR3 DNA is TGCGCCAGCAGCCAAGCCCCGCCCAACTCCGGGAACTATGGCTACACCTTC.

This chain connects TRBV15 to TRBJ2-7; 7 bases agree with TRBD1. Germline-derived CDR1 and CDR2 are LNHNV and YYDKDF (reference sequence). The J segment lost 3 bases and the V segment lost 5 bases, leaving 10 bases of the junction unmatched. The CDR3 sequence is 15 residues long. CDR3 DNA sequence: TGTGCCACCAGCGACTCGGACAGGTCGCGCTACGAGCAGTACTTC. Its translation: CATSDSDRSRYEQYF.

This clonotype was detected a few times. This chain links TRBV7-9 with TRBJ2-1; TRBD1 agrees at 7 bases. The CDR3 is 13 amino acids. CDR1 is SEHNR and CDR2 is FQNEAQ in the germline V gene (reference sequence). Trimming at V came to 3 bases and at J to 8 bases, leaving 4 bases not matched to a gene. CDR3 nucleotide sequence: TGTGCCAGCAGCTTCAGACAGGGCGATGAGCAGTTCTTC. Encoded protein: CASSFRQGDEQFF.

This clonotype occurred a few times. The V gene is TRBV20-1, the J gene TRBJ2-7, with a weak D call TRBD1 (5 bases). V lost 1 base to trimming and J lost 3 bases, with 10 bases between them. This CDR3 region has 13 residues. Germline V lookup: CDR1 DFQATT, CDR2 SNEGSKA (reference sequence). The CDR3 here is CSARGAQDYEQYF. In nucleotides, the CDR3 is TGCAGTGCTAGAGGGGCACAGGACTACGAGCAGTACTTC.

This clonotype came up many times. The V call is TRBV11-2, the J call TRBJ2-1; D remains ambiguous. This CDR3 has 15 amino acids. Trimming stripped 0 bases from V and 1 base from J, with 7 bases between. In germline, CDR1 is SGHAT, CDR2 FQNNGV. In DNA form, the CDR3 reads TGTGCCAGCAGCTTAGATTTGTCGTCCTACAATGAGCAGTTCTTC. Its protein product is CASSLDLSSYNEQFF. The entire variable domain, with the rest obtained from reference TRBV11-2 and TRBJ2-1, is as follows: EAGVAQSPRYKIIEKRQSVAFWCNPISGHATLYWYQQILGQGPKLLIQFQNNGVVDDSQLPKDRFSAERLKGVDSTLKIQPAKLEDSAVYLCASSLDLSSYNEQFFGPGTRLTVL.

The rearrangement uses TRBV5-6 and TRBJ2-7; perhaps TRBD1 as D (6 bases). Trimming took 0 bases from V and 2 from J, leaving 9 bases between them. CDR3 length: 14 amino acids. The germline gives CDR1 SGHDT, CDR2 YYEEEE. The CDR3 region has the DNA TGTGCCAGCAGCTTGGACCAGGGGCCCTACGAGCAGTACTTC. This encodes CASSLDQGPYEQYF.

The V call is TRBV20-1, the J call TRBJ2-3; no definite D call. The CDR3 is 15 residues long. The germline V gene encodes CDR1 DFQATT and CDR2 SNEGSKA (reference sequence). V shed 0 bases and J shed 1 base, with 11 bases lying between them. CDR3 loop: CSARDLVYGTDTQYF. The CDR3 region has the DNA TGCAGTGCTAGAGATCTAGTCTACGGCACAGATACGCAGTATTTT.

This clonotype has just a few counts. The chain carries TRBV13 and TRBJ2-7, with D unclear. Deletions cut 3 bases from V and 7 bases from J, with 16 bases between. Germline V gives CDR1 PRHDT, CDR2 FYEKMQ (reference sequence). CDR3 length: 14 residues. CDR3 amino acids: CASSFPGPLSEQYF. CDR3 DNA sequence: TGTGCCAGCAGCTTCCCCGGACCCCTCTCGGAGCAGTACTTC.

This clonotype came up a few times. J is TRBJ1-1 and V is TRBV12-3 or TRBV12-4; D gene ambiguous. Trimming shortened V by 6 bases and J by 4 bases, and 9 bases separated the two germline ends. CDR3 length: 12 amino acids. The CDR3 sequence: CASSGIGTEAFF. The CDR3 coding sequence is TGTGCCAGCAGCGGCATTGGCACTGAAGCTTTCTTT.

This clonotype was observed many times. The chain carries TRBV6-2 or TRBV6-3 and TRBJ2-1; D remains unclear. The CDR3 covers 12 residues. V lost 2 bases, J lost 5 bases, and 4 bases lay in between. Germline loops: CDR1 MNHEY, CDR2 SVGEGT. The CDR3 sequence is CASSYQNNEQFF. The CDR3 coding sequence is TGTGCCAGCAGTTACCAAAACAATGAGCAGTTCTTC.

This clonotype was seen only a few times. The V gene is TRBV29-1, the J gene TRBJ2-3; no clear D. The CDR3 length is 15 residues. Per the germline V gene, CDR1 is SQVTM and CDR2 is ANQGSEA. Trimming removed 6 bases at V and 5 bases at J, with 21 bases between. CDR3 sequence (DNA): TGCAGCGTCCAAGGAATTGGCGGACCGGTAGATACGCAGTATTTT. Protein product: CSVQGIGGPVDTQYF.

This clonotype has a count of ten or more. J is TRBJ1-1 and V is TRBV25-1, with D hard to call. Per the germline V gene, CDR1 is MGHDK and CDR2 is SYGVNS. Deletions cut 3 bases from V and 0 bases from J, with 5 bases between. The CDR3 covers 13 residues. The CDR3 reads CASSDSMNTEAFF. The CDR3, as DNA: TGTGCCAGCAGTGACAGCATGAACACTGAAGCTTTCTTT.

The gene calls are TRBV5-1 and TRBJ1-2, with a possible D match to TRBD1 (5 bases). The CDR3 has 14 amino acids. Germline values: CDR1 SGHRS, CDR2 YFSETQ. The V and J ends lost 4 bases and 3 bases respectively, with 13 bases between them. DNA of the CDR3: TGCGCCAGCAGCCCTGAGGAGGGACACTATGGCTACACCTTC. Encoded protein: CASSPEEGHYGYTF.

The chain links TRBV10-3 to TRBJ1-1; D gene unclear. Germline V lookup: CDR1 ENHRY, CDR2 SYGVKD. Trimming took off 7 bases at V and 0 bases at J, with 9 bases between the two ends. The CDR3 length is 13 residues. The CDR3: CAINGLMNTEAFF. For the CDR3, the DNA is TGTGCCATCAACGGACTGATGAACACTGAAGCTTTCTTT.

V gene TRBV6-5 combines with J gene TRBJ2-7; D is unclear. This CDR3 has 13 amino acids. Germline V gene lookup returns CDR1 MNHEY and CDR2 SVGAGI. V lost 2 bases and J lost 3, with 8 bases in between. Here the CDR3 reads CASSYGQLYEQYF. Here the CDR3 DNA reads TGTGCCAGCAGTTACGGGCAACTCTACGAGCAGTACTTC.

This chain connects TRBV7-2 to TRBJ2-5; D gene uncertain. The germline V and J ends were trimmed by 1 base and 4 bases, with 10 bases remaining between them. Germline CDR1 SGHTA, CDR2 FQGNSA. This CDR3 contains 14 residues. The CDR3, as DNA: TGTGCCAGCAGCTTAGGCTTGGACCCAGAGACCCAGTACTTC. It encodes CASSLGLDPETQYF.